This TCR beta chain was profiled in a study of T cell responses to AZD1222 COVID-19 vaccine (dated by TCRdb to about 2021). For the wider study: AZD1222 recipients with second doses at about 4 weeks or about 12 weeks were pooled, because spike-specific TCR depth and breadth did not differ between schedules. TCR sequencing covered fewer than 250 trial participants: 200 to 210 given two doses of AZD1222 and 26 given two doses of MenACWY control vaccine. Enrollment into the trials was organized by age into subgroups of 18-55, 56-69 and 70-plus years, and those subgroups contained about 160, 30 and 59 TCR-sequenced participants, respectively.

For this clone: Its recognized antigen is unknown. No base quality information exists; no much larger clone differs at one position.

In the paper's terms, the time point label means: baseline before first vaccination. Vaccinee samples were obtained from the UK trials COV001 and COV002, which included a single-blind randomized controlled phase 2/3 trial of AZD1222 (ChAdOx1 nCoV-19) in healthy adults. Trial participant PBMC samples were collected at day 0 and day 28 after the second dose for TCRbeta chain sequencing. The CDR3 regions of human TCRbeta chains were analyzed by immunosequencing. As for the original processing: Repertoire TCRs were checked for matches against a reference library of SARS-CoV-2-specific TCRs that had been generated using the MIRA antigen-specificity platform. Breadth meant the fraction of unique TCRs that were SARS-CoV-2-associated, whereas depth meant the fraction of total T cells that were SARS-CoV-2-associated. Using the MIRA data, every spike-specific TCR was mapped to the spike region that the TCR reacted to and assigned to either a CD4 or a CD8 class. Log10-transformed breadth and depth values were compared by one-way ANOVA with Sidak's multiple comparisons tests. TCRdb took over this immuneACCESS table, retaining in-frame rearrangements with V and J assigned. Such tables are incomplete; in checked studies, under half of the missing clones stem from an unresolved V gene, and the remainder is unexplained. The V and J calls and clone size come from that table; D and trimming were worked out from the DNA. This sample is represented by 130,000 or so clones; 90% of them were singletons. The ten largest make up 1.6% of the sample.

The research as a whole found: CD4 TCRs associated with the vaccine covered the entire spike protein, and the dominant responses were in regions 160-218 and 743-854. No day 14 peak-response samples were available, so repertoires were characterized only after the peak T cell response. Conclusions about previously exposed vaccinees are limited because only a handful of AZD1222 recipients were SARS-CoV-2 seropositive at baseline. A significant rise in spike-specific TCR breadth and depth was observed after two AZD1222 doses relative to day 0 and relative to MenACWY recipients. Nearly half of unique spike-specific TCRs reportedly recognized epitopes outside regions mutated in the B.1.351 and B.1.1.7 variants. Participants were mostly white British, with more females than males. The authors suggested clonal diversity may have been underestimated. The 56-69-year group was small, and its depth increase did not reach significance, likely because of low power.

Sequences were derived from peripheral blood, sampled on day 0 of AZD1222 vaccination. This clonotype was obtained from an adult in good health.

The base sequence is TGTGCCAGCCGGGGACAGGGGAGCCCTGGGGCCAACGTCCTGACTTTC. Translation gives CASRGQGSPGANVLTF. Recombination linked TRBV2 to TRBJ2-6, with 10 bases aligning to TRBD1. Via the germline V gene, CDR1 is SNHLY and CDR2 FYNNEI. The germline V and J ends show losses of 8 bases and 2 bases respectively, and no gene match explains 6 bases of the junction. The CDR3 goes from the cysteine to the phenylalanine over 16 residues. The sequence is cut down to CDR3 DNA, 48 bases in frame from base 1.